The source of this TCR beta chain is a study of T cells after yellow fever vaccination. Background on the study: Each low-cell-number fraction was prepared by means of SMART-Seq v4 Ultra Low Input.

This clonotype was picked up many times. Its target is not known. MiXCR, run by TCRdb on the 5' RACE reads, gives a single entry per CDR3 protein. The data hold hundreds of thousands of distinct CDR3 sequences, with 18% observed a single time. Findings and limits, study-wide: Clones from primary vaccination mostly reappeared after the booster (about 97% CD4, roughly 87% CD8). FACS-sorted repertoires could contain abundant clonotypes contaminating from the bulk population. Just a small share of clonotypes turned up in the CD4 compartment as well as the CD8 compartment.

Germline CDR1 SEHNR, CDR2 FQNEAQ (reference sequence). Trimming took 8 bases from V and 6 from J, leaving 15 bases between them. The CDR3 sequence is 13 residues long. This rearrangement joins TRBV7-9 to TRBJ2-3, with D perhaps given as TRBD1 or TRBD2 (5 bases each). This clonotype originated in a man in his late teens or twenties who received the YFV17D yellow fever vaccine. Material: PBMCs, obtained before the yellow fever booster vaccination. CDR3 sequence (DNA): TGTGCCAGCCAGGGACGTAATTTGGATACGCAGTATTTT. As protein: CASQGRNLDTQYF.